The source of this TCR beta chain is a study of blood T cell repertoires in COVID-19. The CDR3 sequence is 16 residues long. Germline V gene sequence: CDR1 SGHTA, CDR2 FQGNSA. Trimming stripped 2 bases from V and 3 bases from J, with 15 bases between. The protocol was immunoSEQ multiplex PCR, while the TCRdb copy is restricted to in-frame clones and leaves out a portion. The table includes tens of thousands of clones, about 84% detected once. The sequence was collected from a woman in her sixties or seventies with acute or convalescent COVID-19. Sequenced: peripheral blood. The genes are TRBV7-2 and TRBJ2-3, with D maybe TRBD2 (6 bases). The CDR3 DNA is TGTGCCAGCAGCTTACAGAAACTAGCCCTAACAGATACGCAGTATTTT. Translated, it gives CASSLQKLALTDTQYF.